The 27 T cell receptor beta chains presented below share a single source sample, sequenced in a study of blood T cell repertoires in COVID-19. Profiling relied on immunoSEQ multiplex PCR, and the TCRdb table lists in-frame clones only, not all of them. This table has a few hundred thousand clones, 88% appearing once. Material: PBMCs or T cells enriched from blood (not recorded which). The receptor source for this set is a woman between 25 and 40 years old who had been exposed to COVID-19.

This chain links TRBV28 with TRBJ2-7, with D possibly being TRBD2 (6 bases). The CDR3 has 12 residues. Trimming shortened V by 1 base and J by 7 bases, and 8 bases separated the two germline ends. Germline CDR1 is MDHEN and CDR2 is SYDVKM. DNA of the CDR3: TGTGCCAGCAGTTTATTGGAGGGGGAGCAGTACTTC. Encoded protein: CASSLLEGEQYF.

This chain links TRBV18 with TRBJ1-1; no firm D call. Looked up from germline, CDR1 is KGHSH and CDR2 is LQKENI. CDR3 length: 12 amino acids. Trimming removed 3 bases at V and 4 bases at J, with 6 bases between. CDR3 residues: CASSPAGTEAFF. In DNA, the CDR3 is TGTGCCAGCTCACCCGCGGGCACTGAAGCTTTCTTT.

This clone was found once. The rearrangement uses TRBV27 and TRBJ2-5, with 7 bases identical to TRBD1. The germline CDR1 and CDR2 sequences are MNHEY and SMNVEV (reference sequence). The CDR3 spans 13 residues. V dropped 6 bases and J dropped 2; count of bases not matched to a gene: 3. This CDR3 is CASRGTAQETQYF. In DNA, the CDR3 is TGTGCCAGCAGGGGGACAGCACAAGAGACCCAGTACTTC.

V and J are TRBV14 and TRBJ1-3; TRBD1 matches at 10 bases. Germline V gene data show CDR1 as SGHDN and CDR2 as FVKESK. The CDR3 is 14 amino acids. V lost 6 bases and J lost 11; bases outside the gene matches: 10. The CDR3 sequence: CASSRDRGLSPIYF. DNA of the CDR3: TGTGCCAGCAGTCGGGACAGGGGCTTATCTCCCATATATTTT.

In its sample, this clone was seen once. The chain joins TRBV28 to TRBJ1-5; D remains ambiguous. Deletions cut 7 bases from V and 5 bases from J, with 15 bases between. CDR1 and CDR2 from the germline V gene are MDHEN and SYDVKM. This CDR3 region has 14 residues. CDR3 residues: CASTNAGSHQPQHF. Written as DNA, the CDR3 is TGTGCCAGCACTAACGCCGGGTCCCATCAGCCCCAGCATTTT.

The J gene is TRBJ2-7, the V gene TRBV5-1, with 11 bases that match TRBD2. The CDR3 is 18 amino acids. With V trimmed by 1 base and J by 5 bases, 14 bases remained unmatched. Germline CDR1 is SGHRS and CDR2 is YFSETQ. In nucleotides, the CDR3 is TGCGCCAGCAGCTTGTTTAGTACTAGCGGGAGTGTTCACCACGAGCAGTACTTC. As protein: CASSLFSTSGSVHHEQYF.

This chain connects TRBV6-5 to TRBJ2-5, with 7 bases matching TRBD1. This CDR3 spans 14 amino acids. Germline V gene data show CDR1 as MNHEY and CDR2 as SVGAGI. The V gene end was trimmed by 4 bases and the J gene end by 2 bases; junction bases not matched to a gene: 4. CDR3 DNA: TGTGCCAGCAGTTTCGGGACAGCGCAAGAGACCCAGTACTTC. It encodes CASSFGTAQETQYF.

CDR3 sequence (DNA): TGTGCCAGCAGCGTAGCCCGGGACGGGAGCTCCTACGAGCAGTACTTC. Translation: CASSVARDGSSYEQYF. The chain recombines TRBV9 with TRBJ2-7; D possibly corresponds to TRBD2 (6 bases). The CDR3 consists of 16 residues. Trimming took off 0 bases at V and 0 bases at J, with 13 bases between the two ends. Germline CDR1 reads SGDLS; CDR2 reads YYNGEE. Looking up the rest from reference TRBV9 and TRBJ2-7 gives the full variable domain: DSGVTQTPKHLITATGQRVTLRCSPRSGDLSVYWYQQSLDQGLQFLIQYYNGEERAKGNILERFSAQQFPDLHSELNLSSLELGDSALYFCASSVARDGSSYEQYFGPGTRLTVT.

This clone was seen only a few times. The rearrangement joins TRBV11-3 to TRBJ1-1, with TRBD1 identical over 10 bases. V was clipped by 3 bases and J by 10 bases; unmatched bases: 8. The CDR3 is 14 residues long. From germline, CDR1 is SGHNT and CDR2 YENEEA. CDR3: CASSFSTGGRSAFF. DNA of the CDR3: TGTGCCAGCAGCTTCTCGACAGGGGGCCGGTCAGCTTTCTTT.

The J gene is TRBJ1-2, the V gene TRBV19, with D possibly matching TRBD1 (6 bases). V lost 4 bases and J lost 1, with 10 bases in between. Germline CDR1 LNHDA, CDR2 SQIVND (reference sequence). CDR3 length: 14 residues. CDR3 in DNA: TGTGCCAGTAGTACGCCACAGGGTAACTATGGCTACACCTTC. Amino acid sequence: CASSTPQGNYGYTF.

V and J are TRBV2 and TRBJ1-2, with a possible D match to TRBD1 (5 bases). The CDR3 totals 10 residues. Germline V gene data show CDR1 as SNHLY and CDR2 as FYNNEI. V was cut by 11 bases and J by 6 bases, with 10 bases left in between. CDR3 loop: CARNRNGYTF. CDR3 coding DNA: TGTGCCCGCAACAGGAATGGCTACACCTTC.

This clone was counted between two and nine times. This sequence joins TRBV9 and TRBJ1-1; the D gene is possibly TRBD1 (5 bases). Germline assignment: CDR1 SGDLS and CDR2 YYNGEE. The CDR3 runs to 15 residues. V lost 3 bases, J lost 4 bases, and 16 bases lay in between. The CDR3 coding sequence is TGTGCCAGCAGCGCCGACTATGGGGGGGGCACTGAAGCTTTCTTT. As protein: CASSADYGGGTEAFF.

The rearrangement links TRBV27 to TRBJ2-3; D might be TRBD2 (5 bases). This CDR3 is built from 16 residues. Germline loops: CDR1 MNHEY, CDR2 SMNVEV (reference sequence). The V end lost 2 bases, the J end lost 0 bases, and 12 bases lay between the germline ends. CDR3 in DNA: TGTGCCAGCAGTTTAGGGTGGGAGATGAGCACAGATACGCAGTATTTT. Amino acids: CASSLGWEMSTDTQYF.

The rearrangement joins TRBV28 to TRBJ2-7; 7 nucleotides agree with TRBD2. This CDR3 is 15 amino acids long. Unmatched junction bases numbered 9, after V lost 0 bases and J lost 7 bases. Looked up from germline, CDR1 is MDHEN and CDR2 is SYDVKM. This CDR3 is CASSLWAGVKWEQYF. CDR3 DNA sequence: TGTGCCAGCAGTTTATGGGCGGGAGTGAAGTGGGAGCAGTACTTC.

The chain recombines TRBV4-1 with TRBJ1-1, with D possibly TRBD1 on 5 matching bases. V was cut by 0 bases and J by 0 bases, with 17 bases left in between. The CDR3 sequence is 18 residues long. CDR1 and CDR2 from the germline V gene are MGHRA and YSYEKL. The CDR3 region is CASSQDAQGWWMNTEAFF. As DNA, the CDR3 is TGCGCCAGCAGCCAAGATGCCCAGGGATGGTGGATGAACACTGAAGCTTTCTTT.

This chain connects TRBV27 to TRBJ1-5; 12 nucleotides align to TRBD1. V shed 4 bases and J 2 bases; nucleotides not matched to a gene: 9. Germline loops: CDR1 MNHEY, CDR2 SMNVEV (reference sequence). CDR3 length: 18 residues. The CDR3: CASSSGTGGAVGNQPQHF. CDR3 coding DNA: TGTGCCAGCAGTTCCGGGACAGGGGGCGCGGTAGGCAATCAGCCCCAGCATTTT.

The rearrangement joins TRBV6-5 to TRBJ2-1; 10 positions agree with TRBD2. The CDR3 extends over 16 amino acids. V trimming: 1 base; J trimming: 5 bases; junction bases outside the gene matches: 5. Germline V lookup: CDR1 MNHEY, CDR2 SVGAGI. CDR3 coding DNA: TGTGCCAGCAGTTACTACGGACTAGCGGATAACAATGAGCAGTTCTTC. Translation gives CASSYYGLADNNEQFF.

V is TRBV5-5 and J is TRBJ2-1, with TRBD1 as a possible D gene (5 bases). CDR1 SGHKS and CDR2 YYEKEE come from the germline V gene (reference sequence). The CDR3 is 13 residues long. The V and J ends lost 2 bases and 8 bases respectively, with 11 bases between them. Here the CDR3 DNA reads TGTGCCAGCAGCTTTGGAAGGGGTGATGAGCAGTTCTTC. Translating it yields CASSFGRGDEQFF.

The rearrangement links TRBV11-3 to TRBJ1-1, with 7 bases aligning to TRBD1. Losses at the gene ends were 2 bases for V and 1 base for J; bases not matched to a gene: 10. The V gene's germline CDR1 is SGHNT and CDR2 YENEEA. The CDR3 is 17 amino acids. CDR3 DNA: TGTGCCAGCAGCTTAAAGGGGGCAGCCCTCCAGAACACTGAAGCTTTCTTT. Its protein is CASSLKGAALQNTEAFF.

V is TRBV9 and J is TRBJ2-2; 9 bases fit TRBD1. Germline CDR1 and CDR2: SGDLS and YYNGEE. V dropped 3 bases and J dropped 4; count of bases not matched to a gene: 13. The CDR3 has 18 amino acids. CDR3 protein: CASSAPSTGTGSTGELFF. CDR3 in DNA: TGTGCCAGCAGCGCCCCATCAACCGGGACAGGGAGCACCGGGGAGCTGTTTTTT.

The rearrangement links TRBV15 to TRBJ2-5; D possibly corresponds to TRBD2 (6 bases). CDR3 length: 15 residues. V was pared by 1 base and J by 5 bases, with 14 bases between. From germline, CDR1 is LNHNV and CDR2 YYDKDF (reference sequence). The CDR3 DNA reads TGTGCCACCAGCAGAGGTCAGGGCGGAGGGGAGACCCAGTACTTC. Amino acids: CATSRGQGGGETQYF.

The chain recombines TRBV28 with TRBJ1-4; D is perhaps TRBD1 (6 bases). V lost 10 bases and J lost 5, with 17 bases in between. Germline-derived CDR1 and CDR2 are MDHEN and SYDVKM. This CDR3 comprises 14 residues. The CDR3 loop reads CATLYRDKNEKLFF. CDR3 nucleotides: TGTGCCACCCTTTACCGGGACAAAAATGAAAAACTGTTTTTT.

The J gene is TRBJ1-5, the V gene TRBV28; D is undetermined. The ends were cut back, 3 bases at V and 0 bases at J, with 12 bases in the middle. This CDR3 spans 16 amino acids. The germline V gene has CDR1 MDHEN and CDR2 SYDVKM. The CDR3 DNA follows: TGTGCCAGCAGTTTCGGGTCCAGATATAGCAATCAGCCCCAGCATTTT. This sequence encodes CASSFGSRYSNQPQHF.

The chain uses TRBV5-4 and TRBJ2-7; 13 nucleotides agree with TRBD2. V dropped 0 bases and J dropped 5; count of bases not matched to a gene: 2. Germline V gives CDR1 SGHNT, CDR2 YYREEE (reference sequence). This CDR3 is 15 amino acids long. The CDR3 nucleotides are TGTGCCAGCAGCTTGGGACTAGCGGGAGGTAACGAGCAGTACTTC. It yields the protein CASSLGLAGGNEQYF. Filled out from reference TRBV5-4 and TRBJ2-7, the complete variable domain reads ETGVTQSPTHLIKTRGQQVTLRCSSQSGHNTVSWYQQALGQGPQFIFQYYREEENGRGNFPPRFSGLQFPNYSSELNVNALELDDSALYLCASSLGLAGGNEQYFGPGTRLTVT.

The gene calls are TRBV4-2 and TRBJ1-5; TRBD1 matches 7 bases. Trimming took 3 bases from V and 1 from J; bases not matched to a gene: 6. The CDR3 covers 16 residues. Looked up from germline, CDR1 is LGHNA and CDR2 is YNFKEQ. The DNA for the CDR3 is TGTGCCAGCAGCCAGCCCGGGACAGCGAGCAATCAGCCCCAGCATTTT. The encoded protein is CASSQPGTASNQPQHF.

This chain joins TRBV7-8 and TRBJ2-7; 7 bases agree with TRBD1. Germline V gene data show CDR1 as SGHVS and CDR2 as FQNEAQ. The CDR3 length is 13 residues. With 3 bases clipped from V and 2 bases from J, the junction kept 1 base outside the gene matches. The CDR3 sequence is CASSFTGAYEQYF. The CDR3 DNA sequence: TGTGCCAGCAGCTTTACAGGGGCCTACGAGCAGTACTTC. Based on the CDR3 plus reference TRBV7-8 and TRBJ2-7, the full variable domain is GAGVSQSPRYKVAKRGQDVALRCDPISGHVSLFWYQQALGQGPEFLTYFQNEAQLDKSGLPSDRFFAERPEGSVSTLKIQRTQQEDSAVYLCASSFTGAYEQYFGPGTRLTVT.

J is TRBJ2-7 and V is TRBV27, with 9 bases fitting TRBD1. The V segment lost 2 bases and the J segment 2 bases; nucleotides outside the gene matches: 4. This CDR3 region has 15 residues. Germline values: CDR1 MNHEY, CDR2 SMNVEV (reference sequence). CDR3 region: CASSLKGQGAYEQYF. DNA of the CDR3: TGTGCCAGCAGTTTAAAGGGACAGGGAGCCTACGAGCAGTACTTC.